This T cell receptor beta chain was identified during a study of response to subunit inactivated influenza vaccine. TCRdb called the RT-PCR reads again in MiXCR, with one record for every CDR3 protein. The top ten hold around a tenth of the sample, which has about 300,000 distinct CDR3 sequences, 20% to 25% seen once. Per germline, CDR1 SGHDN and CDR2 FVKESK. This CDR3 is built from 12 residues. The V gene lost 6 bases and the J gene lost 0 bases, with 5 bases spanning the gap. This clonotype occurred many times. The antigen is unknown. The study's findings and limits: Authors suggested few new T cells are recruited by each seasonal influenza vaccination.

The sequencing here drew on PBMCs from blood, taken less than 22 months after vaccination. The source is a man between 50 and 75 years old who received an inactivated influenza vaccine. V gene TRBV14 combines with J gene TRBJ2-5; D uncertain. The CDR3 loop reads CASSRYQETQYF. The CDR3 DNA sequence: TGTGCCAGCAGTAGATACCAAGAGACCCAGTACTTC.